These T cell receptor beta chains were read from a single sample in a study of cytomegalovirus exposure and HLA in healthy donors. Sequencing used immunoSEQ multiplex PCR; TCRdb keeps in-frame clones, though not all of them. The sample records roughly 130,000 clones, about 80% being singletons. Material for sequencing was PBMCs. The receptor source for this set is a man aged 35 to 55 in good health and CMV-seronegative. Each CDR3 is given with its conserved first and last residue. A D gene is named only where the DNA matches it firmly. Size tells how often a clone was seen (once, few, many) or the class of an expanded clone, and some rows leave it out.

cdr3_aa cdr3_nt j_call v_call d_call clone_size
CASNKQGRGGETQYF TGTGCCAGCAATAAACAGGGAAGGGGCGGGGAGACCCAGTACTTC TRBJ2-5 TRBV6-1 - once
CASSLNAPAGQEAQYF TGCGCCAGCAGCTTGAATGCCCCGGCAGGACAAGAGGCCCAGTACTTC TRBJ2-5 TRBV5-1 - once
CAWSTGVLGYQPQHF TGTGCCTGGAGTACAGGGGTTCTAGGGTATCAGCCCCAGCATTTT TRBJ1-5 TRBV30 TRBD1 -
CASSLGQNYGYTF TGTGCCAGCAGTTTGGGACAGAACTATGGCTACACCTTC TRBJ1-2 TRBV28 TRBD1 -
CASSSGQGSGEKLFF TGTGCCAGCAGCTCCGGACAGGGATCGGGCGAAAAACTGTTTTTT TRBJ1-4 TRBV6-1 TRBD1 -
CAGEGLGRGAVANEQFF TGTGCCGGAGAGGGGCTAGGACGGGGGGCAGTAGCAAATGAGCAGTTCTTC TRBJ2-1 TRBV2 - -
CASSLGAGQETQYF TGTGCCAGCAGCTTAGGGGCAGGCCAGGAGACCCAGTACTTC TRBJ2-5 TRBV7-6 - -
CASSRRENGEKLFF TGCGCCAGCAGCCGGCGGGAGAATGGGGAAAAACTGTTTTTT TRBJ1-4 TRBV5-1 - -
CASSQRTGAALF TGCGCCAGCAGCCAACGTACAGGGGCAGCTTTATTT TRBJ1-1 TRBV4-1 TRBD1 -
CASTGTRNQPQHF TGTGCCAGCACTGGGACACGTAATCAGCCCCAGCATTTT TRBJ1-5 TRBV28 - -
CASSSGQGEQPQHF TGTGCCAGTAGTTCGGGACAGGGGGAGCAGCCCCAGCATTTT TRBJ1-5 TRBV19 TRBD1 once
CAISPTGDTEAFF TGTGCCATCAGTCCGACAGGGGACACTGAAGCTTTCTTT TRBJ1-1 TRBV10-3 TRBD1 -
CASSESGVDYGYTF TGTGCCAGCAGTGAGTCAGGGGTTGACTATGGCTACACCTTC TRBJ1-2 TRBV6-1 - -
CASSHTEYEQYF TGTGCCAGCAGCCACACAGAATACGAGCAGTACTTC TRBJ2-7 TRBV4-2 - -
CASSLWGGSREGETQYF TGTGCCAGCAGTTTATGGGGGGGATCAAGGGAGGGGGAGACCCAGTACTTC TRBJ2-5 TRBV27 TRBD2 -
CASSLGRGNGNQPQHF TGTGCCAGCAGCTTGGGGAGGGGTAATGGCAATCAGCCCCAGCATTTT TRBJ1-5 TRBV5-6 - -
CASSLDGTSYNEQFF TGTGCCAGCAGCTTAGATGGGACTAGCTACAATGAGCAGTTCTTC TRBJ2-1 TRBV11-2 TRBD2 -
CASSRQISNTGELFF TGTGCCAGCAGCCGTCAGATCTCGAACACCGGGGAGCTGTTTTTT TRBJ2-2 TRBV7-2 - once
CASSGGNTIYF TGTGCCAGCAGTGGCGGGAACACCATATATTTT TRBJ1-3 TRBV6-1 - -
CASSTRQAQPSHEQYF TGTGCCAGCAGTACCCGACAGGCCCAACCTAGCCACGAGCAGTACTTC TRBJ2-7 TRBV27 - -
CASTPTGKDGYTF TGTGCCAGCACCCCGACAGGGAAAGATGGCTACACCTTC TRBJ1-2 TRBV6-9 TRBD1 -
CASSLSPRAYEQYF TGTGCCAGCAGCTTAAGTCCCAGGGCCTACGAGCAGTACTTC TRBJ2-7 TRBV7-2 - -